One sample yielded the 4 T cell receptor beta chains listed below, sequenced in a study of early stage breast cancer tumors. Libraries were prepared by immunoSEQ multiplex PCR; TCRdb keeps only in-frame clonotypes and omits some of them. Among 23,000 or so clones listed, 60% to 70% were seen once. The sequenced material came from breast tumor tissue. All receptors come from a person aged 55-75 years with breast cancer.

This rearrangement joins TRBV19 to TRBJ1-4; a possible D gene is TRBD1 (5 bases). The V and J ends lost 8 bases and 11 bases respectively, with 18 bases between them. The germline V gene encodes CDR1 LNHDA and CDR2 SQIVND (reference sequence). This CDR3 is built from 13 residues. This chain's CDR3 is CASLGQNTYKLFF. CDR3 in DNA: TGTGCCAGTCTCGGACAAAACACATACAAACTGTTTTTT.

The J gene is TRBJ2-7, the V gene TRBV7-9; 11 bases are shared with TRBD2. The CDR3 contains 15 residues. The trim removed 4 bases at V and 3 bases at J, leaving 5 bases unmatched. Germline V gives CDR1 SEHNR, CDR2 FQNEAQ (reference sequence). As DNA, the CDR3 is TGTGCCAGCAGCTCTACTAGCGGGGGAGACTACGAGCAGTACTTC. Translated, it gives CASSSTSGGDYEQYF.

The rearrangement links TRBV2 to TRBJ2-2; D uncertain. CDR3 size: 14 residues. Trimming removed 3 bases from V and 5 bases from J, with 10 bases in between. Germline V gene lookup returns CDR1 SNHLY and CDR2 FYNNEI. The DNA for the CDR3 is TGTGCCAGCAGTGAGCAACAATGGACCGGGGAGCTGTTTTTT. Translation gives CASSEQQWTGELFF.

This chain connects TRBV7-2 to TRBJ2-2, with D maybe TRBD2 (6 bases). Between the trimmed V and J ends, which lost 2 bases and 1 base, there was a span of 8 bases. CDR1 SGHTA and CDR2 FQGNSA come from the germline V gene. The CDR3 covers 15 residues. CDR3 protein: CASSLYSGNTGELFF. In DNA form, the CDR3 reads TGTGCCAGCAGCTTATATAGCGGGAACACCGGGGAGCTGTTTTTT.